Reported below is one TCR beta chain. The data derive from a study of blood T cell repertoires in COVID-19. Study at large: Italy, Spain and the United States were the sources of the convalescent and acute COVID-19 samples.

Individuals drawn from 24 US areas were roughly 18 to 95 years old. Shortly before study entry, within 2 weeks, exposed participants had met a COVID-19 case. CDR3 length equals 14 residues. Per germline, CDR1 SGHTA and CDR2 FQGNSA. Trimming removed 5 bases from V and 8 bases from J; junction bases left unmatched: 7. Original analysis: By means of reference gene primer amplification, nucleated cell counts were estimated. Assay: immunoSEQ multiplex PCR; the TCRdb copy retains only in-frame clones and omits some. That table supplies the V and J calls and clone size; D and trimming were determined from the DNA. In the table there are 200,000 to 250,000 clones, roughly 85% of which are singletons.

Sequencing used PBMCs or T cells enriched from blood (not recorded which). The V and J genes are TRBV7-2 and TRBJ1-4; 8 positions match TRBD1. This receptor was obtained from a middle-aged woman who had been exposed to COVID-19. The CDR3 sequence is CASSPDRGWEKLFF. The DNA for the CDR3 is TGTGCCAGCAGCCCAGACAGGGGATGGGAAAAACTGTTTTTT.